The rows below give T cell receptor beta chains drawn from one sample of a study of blood T cell repertoires in COVID-19. Clones were read by immunoSEQ multiplex PCR, and TCRdb kept only the in-frame ones, dropping some. The data hold about 130,000 clones, with roughly 72% observed a single time. The sequencing input was peripheral blood. These receptors were taken from a man older than 75 with COVID-19, enrolled during active disease. CDR3s include the opening cysteine and the closing phenylalanine or tryptophan. D genes are given only for firm matches. The size of a clone is reported for some rows only, either as once, few or many, or as a class for expanded clones.

cdr3_aa | cdr3_nt | j_call | v_call | clone_size | cdr3_length | d_call
CASSPYRASYEQYF | TGTGCCAGCAGTCCGTACAGAGCCTCCTACGAGCAGTACTTC | TRBJ2-7 | TRBV28 | - | 14 | -
CASGGWTAGEQFF | TGTGCCAGCGGGGGGTGGACGGCCGGTGAGCAGTTCTTC | TRBJ2-1 | TRBV2 | few | 13 | -
CSARRGSEQYF | TGCAGTGCTAGACGGGGTAGCGAGCAGTACTTC | TRBJ2-7 | TRBV20-1 | - | 11 | -
CASSLDSAGTYNEQFF | TGTGCCAGCAGCCTCGACTCAGCGGGTACCTACAATGAGCAGTTCTTC | TRBJ2-1 | TRBV11-3 | - | 16 | -
CASSKTLAGGREQYF | TGTGCCAGCAGCAAAACACTAGCGGGAGGAAGGGAGCAGTACTTC | TRBJ2-7 | TRBV21-1 | few | 15 | -
CASSLALDTQYF | TGTGCCAGCAGCTTGGCTTTAGATACGCAGTATTTT | TRBJ2-3 | TRBV5-4 | - | 12 | -
CATSRQGQDEQYF | TGTGCCACCAGCAGACAGGGACAGGACGAGCAGTACTTC | TRBJ2-7 | TRBV15 | - | 13 | TRBD1
CASSLGGSGRVHYNEQFF | TGTGCCAGCAGCTTAGGTGGGAGCGGGAGGGTACACTACAATGAGCAGTTCTTC | TRBJ2-1 | TRBV7-9 | - | 18 | TRBD2
CASTFGGTGGSSPLHF | TGTGCCAGCACCTTCGGGGGGACAGGGGGCAGTTCACCCCTCCACTTT | TRBJ1-6 | TRBV28 | - | 16 | TRBD1
CATSDLSGPYEQYF | TGTGCCACCAGTGATTTATCAGGCCCCTACGAGCAGTACTTC | TRBJ2-7 | TRBV24-1 | - | 14 | -
CASNAGQGARGEKLFF | TGTGCCAGCAATGCGGGACAGGGGGCGCGCGGTGAAAAACTGTTTTTT | TRBJ1-4 | TRBV5-5 | few | 16 | TRBD1
CASSSSQGSRQPQHF | TGTGCCAGTAGTTCTTCCCAGGGAAGTAGGCAGCCCCAGCATTTT | TRBJ1-5 | TRBV19 | - | 15 | -
CASSTPLGQGDYEQYF | TGTGCCAGCAGCACCCCCCTGGGACAGGGGGACTACGAGCAGTACTTC | TRBJ2-7 | TRBV6-4 | - | 16 | TRBD1
CASSAGQYSNQPQHF | TGTGCCAGCAGCGCGGGACAGTATAGCAATCAGCCCCAGCATTTT | TRBJ1-5 | TRBV7-6 | - | 15 | TRBD1
CSASRRGAEAFF | TGCAGTGCTAGTAGGCGGGGCGCTGAAGCTTTCTTT | TRBJ1-1 | TRBV20-1 | - | 12 | -
CASSLSGYSNQPQHF | TGTGCCAGCAGTTTAAGCGGATATAGCAATCAGCCCCAGCATTTT | TRBJ1-5 | TRBV27 | - | 15 | -
CASSGRGRLNTGELFF | TGCGCCAGCTCCGGCAGGGGCAGGTTGAACACCGGGGAGCTGTTTTTT | TRBJ2-2 | TRBV5-1 | once | 16 | -
CASSQFSTYEQYF | TGTGCCAGCAGCCAATTTAGTACCTACGAGCAGTACTTC | TRBJ2-7 | TRBV3-1/TRBV3-2 | - | 13 | -
CASSLYRVNTEAFF | TGCGCCAGCAGCTTGTACAGGGTGAACACTGAAGCTTTCTTT | TRBJ1-1 | TRBV5-1 | - | 14 | -
CAIRGGTEAFF | TGTGCCATCAGAGGAGGCACTGAAGCTTTCTTT | TRBJ1-1 | TRBV10-3 | - | 11 | -